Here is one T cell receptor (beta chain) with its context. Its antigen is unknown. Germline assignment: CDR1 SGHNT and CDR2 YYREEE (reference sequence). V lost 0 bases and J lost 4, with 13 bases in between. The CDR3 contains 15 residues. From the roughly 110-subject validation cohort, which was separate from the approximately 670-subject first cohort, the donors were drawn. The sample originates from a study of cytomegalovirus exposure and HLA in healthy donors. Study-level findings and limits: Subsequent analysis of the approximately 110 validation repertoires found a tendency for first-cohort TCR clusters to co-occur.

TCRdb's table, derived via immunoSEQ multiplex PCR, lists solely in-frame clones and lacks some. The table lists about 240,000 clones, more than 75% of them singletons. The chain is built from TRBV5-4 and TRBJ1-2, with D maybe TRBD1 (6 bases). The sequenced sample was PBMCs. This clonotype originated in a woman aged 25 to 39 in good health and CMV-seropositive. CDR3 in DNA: TGTGCCAGCAGCTTGGCGGCAGGGGCGGGCTATGGCTACACCTTC. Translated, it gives CASSLAAGAGYGYTF.